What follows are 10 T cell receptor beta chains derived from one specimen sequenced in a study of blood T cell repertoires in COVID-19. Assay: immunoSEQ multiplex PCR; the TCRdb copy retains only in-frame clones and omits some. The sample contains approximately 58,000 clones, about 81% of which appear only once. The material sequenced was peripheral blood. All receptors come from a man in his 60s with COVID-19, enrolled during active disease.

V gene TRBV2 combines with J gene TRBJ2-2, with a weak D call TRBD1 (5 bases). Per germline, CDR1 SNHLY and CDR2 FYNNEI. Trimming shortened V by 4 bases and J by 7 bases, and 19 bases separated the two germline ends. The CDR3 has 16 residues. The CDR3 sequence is CASSGSGSRVVGELFF. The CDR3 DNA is TGTGCCAGCAGTGGTTCAGGTTCCAGGGTTGTCGGGGAGCTGTTTTTT.

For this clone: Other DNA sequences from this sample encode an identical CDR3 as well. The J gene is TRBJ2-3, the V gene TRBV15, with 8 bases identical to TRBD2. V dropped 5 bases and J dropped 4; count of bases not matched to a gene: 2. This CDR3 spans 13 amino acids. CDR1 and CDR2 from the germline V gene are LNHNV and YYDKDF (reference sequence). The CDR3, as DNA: TGTGCCACCAGCGCGGGGGGAGCAGATACGCAGTATTTT. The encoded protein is CATSAGGADTQYF.

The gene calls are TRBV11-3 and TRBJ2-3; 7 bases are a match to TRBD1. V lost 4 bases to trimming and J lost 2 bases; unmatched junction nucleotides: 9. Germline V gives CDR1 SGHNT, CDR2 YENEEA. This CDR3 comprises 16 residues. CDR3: CASSSTGTAFTDTQYF. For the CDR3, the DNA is TGTGCCAGCAGCTCAACCGGGACAGCCTTCACAGATACGCAGTATTTT. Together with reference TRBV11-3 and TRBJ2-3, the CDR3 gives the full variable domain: EAGVVQSPRYKIIEKKQPVAFWCNPISGHNTLYWYLQNLGQGPELLIRYENEEAVDDSQLPKDRFSAERLKGVDSTLKIQPAELGDSAVYLCASSSTGTAFTDTQYFGPGTRLTVL.

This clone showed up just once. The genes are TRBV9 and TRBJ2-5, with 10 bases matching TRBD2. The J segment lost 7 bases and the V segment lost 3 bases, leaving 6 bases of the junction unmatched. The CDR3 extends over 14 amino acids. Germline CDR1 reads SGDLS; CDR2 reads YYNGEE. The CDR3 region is CASSGQAGGGTQYF. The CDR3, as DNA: TGTGCCAGCAGCGGCCAAGCGGGAGGGGGGACCCAGTACTTC.

DNA for the CDR3: TGTGCCAGCAGAATGAGAGGGACTTCCAACAATGAGCAGTTCTTC. This translates into CASRMRGTSNNEQFF. This chain links TRBV3-1 (or the pseudogene TRBV3-2) with TRBJ2-1, with a weak D call TRBD2 (6 bases). CDR1 is LGHDT and CDR2 is YNNKEL in the germline V gene (reference sequence). This CDR3 spans 15 amino acids. Trimming took 6 bases from V and 5 from J, leaving 17 bases between them.

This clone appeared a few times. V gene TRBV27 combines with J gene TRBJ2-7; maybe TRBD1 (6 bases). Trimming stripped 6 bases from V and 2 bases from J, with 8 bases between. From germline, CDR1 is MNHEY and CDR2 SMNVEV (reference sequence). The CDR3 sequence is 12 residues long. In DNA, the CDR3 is TGTGCCAGCAGAACAGGGACCTACGAGCAGTACTTC. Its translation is CASRTGTYEQYF.

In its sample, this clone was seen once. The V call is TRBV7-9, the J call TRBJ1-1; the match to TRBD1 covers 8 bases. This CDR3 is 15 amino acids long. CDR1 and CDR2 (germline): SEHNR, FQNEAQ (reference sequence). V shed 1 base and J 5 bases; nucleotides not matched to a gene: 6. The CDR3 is CASSLDRRGLTEAFF. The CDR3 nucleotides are TGTGCCAGCAGCTTAGATCGCAGGGGGCTGACTGAAGCTTTCTTT.

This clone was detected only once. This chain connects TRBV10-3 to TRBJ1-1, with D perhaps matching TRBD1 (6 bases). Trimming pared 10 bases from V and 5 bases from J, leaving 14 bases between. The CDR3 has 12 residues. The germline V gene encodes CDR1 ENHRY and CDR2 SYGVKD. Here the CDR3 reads CATEQGGTEAFF. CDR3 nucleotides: TGTGCCACAGAACAGGGTGGGACTGAAGCTTTCTTT.

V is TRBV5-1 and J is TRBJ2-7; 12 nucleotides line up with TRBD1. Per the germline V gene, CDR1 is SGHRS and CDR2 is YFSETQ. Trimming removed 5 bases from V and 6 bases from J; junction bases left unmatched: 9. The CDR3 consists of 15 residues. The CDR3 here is CASRITGTGGFEQYF. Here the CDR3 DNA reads TGCGCCAGCAGGATTACCGGGACAGGGGGCTTCGAGCAGTACTTC.

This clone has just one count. DNA for the CDR3: TGTGCCTGGATCCGAGACAGGGGGGGCTACACCTTC. Translation: CAWIRDRGGYTF. The rearrangement joins TRBV30 to TRBJ1-2; 9 positions match TRBD1. The CDR3 sequence is 12 residues long. V lost 4 bases, J lost 8 bases, and 5 bases stayed unmatched. Germline CDR1 GTSNPN, CDR2 SVGIG (reference sequence).